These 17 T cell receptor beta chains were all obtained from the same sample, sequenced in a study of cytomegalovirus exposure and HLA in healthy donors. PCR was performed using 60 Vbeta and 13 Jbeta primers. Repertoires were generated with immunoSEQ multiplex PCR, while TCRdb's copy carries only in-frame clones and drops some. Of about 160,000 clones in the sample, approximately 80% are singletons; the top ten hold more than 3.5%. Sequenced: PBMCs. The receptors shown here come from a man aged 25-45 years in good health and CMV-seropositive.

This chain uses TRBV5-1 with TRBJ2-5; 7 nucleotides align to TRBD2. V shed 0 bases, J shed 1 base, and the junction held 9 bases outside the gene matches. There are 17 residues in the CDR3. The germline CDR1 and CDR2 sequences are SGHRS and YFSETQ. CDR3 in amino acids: CASSLEGLAAFQETQYF. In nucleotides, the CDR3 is TGCGCCAGCAGCTTGGAGGGGCTAGCGGCCTTCCAAGAGACCCAGTACTTC.

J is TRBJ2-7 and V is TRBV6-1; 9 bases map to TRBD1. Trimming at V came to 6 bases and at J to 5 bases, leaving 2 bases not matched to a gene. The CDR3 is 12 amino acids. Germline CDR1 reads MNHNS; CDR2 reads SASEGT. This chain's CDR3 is CASRDRGNEQYF. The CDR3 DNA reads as TGTGCCAGCAGAGACAGGGGGAACGAGCAGTACTTC.

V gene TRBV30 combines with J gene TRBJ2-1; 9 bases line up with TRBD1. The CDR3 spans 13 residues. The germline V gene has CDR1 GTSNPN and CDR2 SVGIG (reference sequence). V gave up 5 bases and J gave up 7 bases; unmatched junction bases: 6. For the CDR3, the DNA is TGTGCCTGGGGGGACAGGGCGAGGAATGAGCAGTTCTTC. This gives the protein CAWGDRARNEQFF.

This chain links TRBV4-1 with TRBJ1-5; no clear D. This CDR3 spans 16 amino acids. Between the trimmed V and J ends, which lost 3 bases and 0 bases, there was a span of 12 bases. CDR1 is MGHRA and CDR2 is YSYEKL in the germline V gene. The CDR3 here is CASSHPMGSSNQPQHF. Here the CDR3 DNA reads TGCGCCAGCAGCCACCCCATGGGCAGTAGCAATCAGCCCCAGCATTTT.

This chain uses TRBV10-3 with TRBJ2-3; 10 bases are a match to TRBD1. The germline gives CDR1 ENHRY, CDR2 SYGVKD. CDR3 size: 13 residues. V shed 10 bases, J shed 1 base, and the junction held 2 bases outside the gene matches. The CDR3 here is CATTGGGTDTQYF. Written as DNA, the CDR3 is TGTGCCACGACAGGGGGCGGCACAGATACGCAGTATTTT.

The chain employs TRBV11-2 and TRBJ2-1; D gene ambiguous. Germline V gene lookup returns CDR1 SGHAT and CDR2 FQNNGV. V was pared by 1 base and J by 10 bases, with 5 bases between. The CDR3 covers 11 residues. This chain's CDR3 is CASSLAQEQFF. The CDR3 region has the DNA TGTGCCAGCAGCTTAGCCCAAGAGCAGTTCTTC.

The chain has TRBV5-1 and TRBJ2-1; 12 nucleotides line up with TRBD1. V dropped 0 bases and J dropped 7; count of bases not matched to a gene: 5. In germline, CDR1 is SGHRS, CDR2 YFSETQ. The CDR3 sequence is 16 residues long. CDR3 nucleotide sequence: TGCGCCAGCAGCTTGGAGGGACAGGGGGCCTGGAATGAGCAGTTCTTC. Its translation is CASSLEGQGAWNEQFF. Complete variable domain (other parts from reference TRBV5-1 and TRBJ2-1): KAGVTQTPRYLIKTRGQQVTLSCSPISGHRSVSWYQQTPGQGLQFLFEYFSETQRNKGNFPGRFSGRQFSNSRSEMNVSTLELGDSALYLCASSLEGQGAWNEQFFGPGTRLTVL.

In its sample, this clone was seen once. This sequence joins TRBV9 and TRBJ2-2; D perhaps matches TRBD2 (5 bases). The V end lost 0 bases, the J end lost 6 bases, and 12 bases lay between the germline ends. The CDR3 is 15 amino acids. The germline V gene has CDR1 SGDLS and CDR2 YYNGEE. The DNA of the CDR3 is TGTGCCAGCAGCGTAGGGAGGCACCCCGCCGGGGAGCTGTTTTTT. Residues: CASSVGRHPAGELFF.

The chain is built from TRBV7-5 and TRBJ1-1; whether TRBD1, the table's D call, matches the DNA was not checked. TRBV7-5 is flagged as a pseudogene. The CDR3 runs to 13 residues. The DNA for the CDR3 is TGTGCCAGAAGCTCTCGACAGGGGGATGAAGCTTTCTTT. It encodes CARSSRQGDEAFF.

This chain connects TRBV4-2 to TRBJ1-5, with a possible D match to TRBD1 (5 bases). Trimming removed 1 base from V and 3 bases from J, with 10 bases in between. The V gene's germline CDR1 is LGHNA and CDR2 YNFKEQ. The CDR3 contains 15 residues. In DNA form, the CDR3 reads TGTGCCAGCAGCCAAGGGGGGGGGACCAATCAGCCCCAGCATTTT. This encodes CASSQGGGTNQPQHF.

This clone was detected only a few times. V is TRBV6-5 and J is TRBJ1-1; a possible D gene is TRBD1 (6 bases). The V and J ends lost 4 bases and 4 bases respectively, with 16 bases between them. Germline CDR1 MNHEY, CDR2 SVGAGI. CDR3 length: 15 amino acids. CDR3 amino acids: CASSSWGLGSTEAFF. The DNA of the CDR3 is TGTGCCAGCAGTTCTTGGGGGCTCGGTAGCACTGAAGCTTTCTTT.

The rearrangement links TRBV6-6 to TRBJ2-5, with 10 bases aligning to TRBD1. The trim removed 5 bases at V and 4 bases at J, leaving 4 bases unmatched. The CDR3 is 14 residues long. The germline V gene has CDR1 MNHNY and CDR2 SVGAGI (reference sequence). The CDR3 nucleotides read TGTGCCAGCAGTCCCGGGACAGGGGTAGAGACCCAGTACTTC. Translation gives CASSPGTGVETQYF.

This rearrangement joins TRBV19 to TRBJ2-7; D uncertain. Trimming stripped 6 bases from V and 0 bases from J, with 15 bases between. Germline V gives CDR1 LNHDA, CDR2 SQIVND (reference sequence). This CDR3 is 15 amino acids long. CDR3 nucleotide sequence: TGTGCCAGTAGAACCCGACACATCAGCTCCTACGAGCAGTACTTC. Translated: CASRTRHISSYEQYF.

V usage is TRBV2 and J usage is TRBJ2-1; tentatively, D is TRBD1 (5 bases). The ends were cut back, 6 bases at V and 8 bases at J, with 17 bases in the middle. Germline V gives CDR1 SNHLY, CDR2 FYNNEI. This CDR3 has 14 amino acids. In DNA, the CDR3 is TGTGCCAGCAGCGACTCCGACCGGACACATGAGCAGTTCTTC. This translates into CASSDSDRTHEQFF.

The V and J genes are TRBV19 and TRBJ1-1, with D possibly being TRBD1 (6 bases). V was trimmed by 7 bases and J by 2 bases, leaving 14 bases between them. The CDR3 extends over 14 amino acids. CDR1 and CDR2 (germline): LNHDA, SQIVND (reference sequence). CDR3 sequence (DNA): TGTGCCAGTACCCGACAGGAGACCAACACTGAAGCTTTCTTT. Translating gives CASTRQETNTEAFF.

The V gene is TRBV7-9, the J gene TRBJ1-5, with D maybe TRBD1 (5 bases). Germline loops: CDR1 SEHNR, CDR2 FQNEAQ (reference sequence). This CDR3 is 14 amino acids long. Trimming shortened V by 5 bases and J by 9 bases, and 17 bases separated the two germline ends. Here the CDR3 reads CASSLAAGGPPQHF. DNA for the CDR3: TGTGCCAGCAGCCTCGCTGCGGGGGGTCCGCCCCAGCATTTT. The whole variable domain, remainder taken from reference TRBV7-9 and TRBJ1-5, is DTGVSQNPRHKITKRGQNVTFRCDPISEHNRLYWYRQTLGQGPEFLTYFQNEAQLEKSRLLSDRFSAERPKGSFSTLEIQRTEQGDSAMYLCASSLAAGGPPQHFGDGTRLSIL.

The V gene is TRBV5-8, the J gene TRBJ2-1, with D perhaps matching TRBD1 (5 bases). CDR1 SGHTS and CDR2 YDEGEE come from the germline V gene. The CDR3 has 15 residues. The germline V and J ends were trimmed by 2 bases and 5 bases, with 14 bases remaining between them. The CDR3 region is CASSFYLPRDNEQFF. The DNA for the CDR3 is TGTGCCAGCAGCTTTTATCTCCCCAGGGACAATGAGCAGTTCTTC.